The 15 T cell receptor beta chains below come from one sample, sequenced in a study of blood T cell repertoires in COVID-19. Here immunoSEQ multiplex PCR was the method, and the copy in TCRdb shows in-frame clones only, minus some. This table has some 180,000 clones, approximately 85% appearing once. The sequenced sample consisted of peripheral blood. The receptors here all came from an older woman with acute or convalescent COVID-19.

The J gene is TRBJ2-1, the V gene TRBV15; 8 bases align to TRBD2. This CDR3 comprises 13 residues. Germline values: CDR1 LNHNV, CDR2 YYDKDF (reference sequence). The ends lost 5 bases at V and 8 bases at J; junction bases unmatched: 5. Here the CDR3 reads CATSAGLGDEQFF. CDR3 nucleotides: TGTGCCACCAGCGCGGGACTAGGGGATGAGCAGTTCTTC.

This clone was counted once. J is TRBJ1-6 and V is TRBV27, with 8 bases identical to TRBD1. Germline CDR1 and CDR2: MNHEY and SMNVEV (reference sequence). CDR3 size: 19 residues. With 0 bases clipped from V and 0 bases from J, the junction kept 7 bases outside the gene matches. CDR3 sequence (DNA): TGTGCCAGCAGTTTATCCTGGGACAGGTCTAGCTCCTATAATTCACCCCTCCACTTT. Translated: CASSLSWDRSSSYNSPLHF.

The V and J genes are TRBV29-1 and TRBJ2-1, with 10 positions matching TRBD2. Trimming at V came to 1 base and at J to 8 bases, leaving 14 bases not matched to a gene. CDR1 and CDR2 (germline): SQVTM, ANQGSEA. CDR3 length equals 17 residues. In nucleotides, the CDR3 is TGCAGCGTTGAAGGCGTCTTAGGGCTAGCGGGAGACGATGAGCAGTTCTTC. Translating gives CSVEGVLGLAGDDEQFF.

This chain joins TRBV6-4 and TRBJ1-2, with 7 bases lining up with TRBD1. V was clipped by 5 bases and J by 3 bases; unmatched bases: 3. CDR3 length equals 13 residues. Per the germline V gene, CDR1 is MRHNA and CDR2 is SNTAGT. The CDR3 DNA reads as TGTGCCAGCAGTCAACAGGGGTACTATGGCTACACCTTC. Its protein product is CASSQQGYYGYTF.

The J gene is TRBJ2-1, the V gene TRBV7-9; TRBD1 matches at 8 bases. Germline V gives CDR1 SEHNR, CDR2 FQNEAQ (reference sequence). The CDR3 runs to 16 residues. The V segment lost 5 bases and the J segment 0 bases; nucleotides outside the gene matches: 6. The CDR3 coding sequence is TGTGCCAGCAGCCCAGGGACAGGCGCCTCCTACAATGAGCAGTTCTTC. This translates into CASSPGTGASYNEQFF.

The V call is TRBV12-3 or TRBV12-4, the J call TRBJ1-3, with D hard to call. Deletions cut 4 bases from V and 6 bases from J, with 7 bases between. The CDR3 runs 12 residues. This CDR3 is CASSSEPNTIYF. The DNA of the CDR3 is TGTGCCAGCAGTTCGGAGCCAAACACCATATATTTT.

This chain joins TRBV9 and TRBJ1-6, with unresolved D. Germline V lookup: CDR1 SGDLS, CDR2 YYNGEE. This CDR3 comprises 16 residues. V lost 2 bases and J lost 0, with 9 bases in between. The CDR3 region is CASSVGASSYNSPLHF. The CDR3 bases are TGTGCCAGCAGCGTGGGCGCCAGCTCCTATAATTCACCCCTCCACTTT. The full variable domain, in which reference TRBV9 and TRBJ1-6 provide the parts outside the CDR3, is DSGVTQTPKHLITATGQRVTLRCSPRSGDLSVYWYQQSLDQGLQFLIQYYNGEERAKGNILERFSAQQFPDLHSELNLSSLELGDSALYFCASSVGASSYNSPLHFGNGTRLTVT.

This chain connects TRBV10-2 to TRBJ1-1; 7 positions match TRBD1. Unmatched junction bases numbered 8, after V lost 10 bases and J lost 3 bases. Per germline, CDR1 WSHSY and CDR2 SAAADI. The CDR3 is 13 amino acids. The CDR3 DNA reads as TGCGCCACCGGCAGGGGGTTGGACACTGAAGCTTTCTTT. Translation gives CATGRGLDTEAFF.

This chain joins TRBV19 and TRBJ2-2, with 10 bases fitting TRBD2. The CDR3 loop spans 16 amino acids. The germline V gene encodes CDR1 LNHDA and CDR2 SQIVND (reference sequence). V dropped 1 base and J dropped 6; count of bases not matched to a gene: 5. The CDR3: CASSIGWLAGAGELFF. The CDR3 nucleotides are TGTGCCAGTAGTATAGGTTGGCTAGCGGGGGCCGGGGAGCTGTTTTTT. The full variable domain, with the rest looked up from reference TRBV19 and TRBJ2-2, is DGGITQSPKYLFRKEGQNVTLSCEQNLNHDAMYWYRQDPGQGLRLIYYSQIVNDFQKGDIAEGYSVSREKKESFPLTVTSAQKNPTAFYLCASSIGWLAGAGELFFGEGSRLTVL.

The rearrangement uses TRBV5-6 and TRBJ1-2, with TRBD1 matching 7 bases. From germline, CDR1 is SGHDT and CDR2 YYEEEE. The CDR3 contains 13 residues. The ends lost 6 bases at V and 3 bases at J; junction bases unmatched: 5. The CDR3: CASKDRAHYGYTF. The CDR3 DNA reads TGTGCCAGCAAAGACAGGGCCCACTATGGCTACACCTTC.

The rearrangement uses TRBV6-5 and TRBJ2-1; 8 bases are a match to TRBD2. V dropped 8 bases and J dropped 4; count of bases not matched to a gene: 7. The germline gives CDR1 MNHEY, CDR2 SVGAGI. The CDR3 runs to 14 residues. Here the CDR3 reads CASLGLADYNEQFF. The CDR3 DNA reads TGTGCCAGCCTAGGACTAGCAGATTACAATGAGCAGTTCTTC.

The chain employs TRBV18 and TRBJ1-1; D possibly corresponds to TRBD1 (5 bases). In germline, CDR1 is KGHSH, CDR2 LQKENI. This CDR3 is built from 15 residues. V was clipped by 3 bases and J by 0 bases, with 11 bases between them. The CDR3 nucleotides are TGTGCCAGCTCACCTTTACAGGAGATGAACACTGAAGCTTTCTTT. Amino acids: CASSPLQEMNTEAFF.

V usage is TRBV21-1 and J usage is TRBJ1-3; TRBD1 is the table's D call, not checked against the DNA. TRBV21-1 is termed a pseudogene. CDR3 size: 17 residues. The CDR3 DNA follows: TGTGCCAGCAGCAAAAGACGGGACAGGTATACTGGAAACACCATATATTTT. It yields the protein CASSKRRDRYTGNTIYF.

V is TRBV19 and J is TRBJ2-3, with 8 bases identical to TRBD2. The CDR3 loop spans 15 amino acids. Per germline, CDR1 LNHDA and CDR2 SQIVND (reference sequence). V lost 1 base to trimming and J lost 3 bases; unmatched junction nucleotides: 3. CDR3 protein: CASSIAGGPTDTQYF. The CDR3 nucleotides are TGTGCCAGTAGTATAGCGGGAGGGCCAACAGATACGCAGTATTTT.

The chain carries TRBV3-1 (or the pseudogene TRBV3-2) and TRBJ2-2; the D gene is possibly TRBD2 (6 bases). The CDR3 runs 16 residues. CDR1 and CDR2 (germline): LGHDT, YNNKEL (reference sequence). V was pared by 6 bases and J by 0 bases, with 14 bases between. The CDR3 reads CASSLFSGSNTGELFF. In DNA, the CDR3 is TGTGCCAGCAGTCTCTTCAGCGGGTCGAACACCGGGGAGCTGTTTTTT.